This TCR beta chain was sequenced in a study of beta chain features in type 1 diabetes. Trimming removed 9 bases from V and 0 bases from J; junction bases left unmatched: 4. The CDR3 loop spans 14 amino acids. From germline, CDR1 is SNHLY and CDR2 FYNNEI. This clone occurred a few times. Antigen specificity is unknown. General study findings and limits: More deletions and fewer insertions at VDJ junctions were seen in type 1 diabetes patients.

CD45RO/CCR7/CD25/CD127/CD95/CD27 sorting isolated CD4+ naive, central memory, regulatory and stem cell-like memory cells. What was sequenced were expressed TCRB transcripts, since all of the isolated RNA had been reverse transcribed. Measured with immunoSEQ multiplex PCR; TCRdb has only the in-frame clones, and not every one. The sample consists of a few hundred thousand clones, 9.5% to 11% of them appearing once. The rearrangement joins TRBV2 to TRBJ2-1; 8 nucleotides line up with TRBD2. The clonotype comes from a woman aged 25 to 39 in good health. The source material was naive CD4+ T cells from blood. CDR3 amino acids: CASQREPSYNEQFF. For the CDR3, the DNA is TGTGCCAGTCAGCGGGAGCCCTCCTACAATGAGCAGTTCTTC.